This T cell receptor (beta chain) derives from a study of T-cell reconstitution after alpha-beta-depleted transplantation in children (dated by TCRdb to about 2016). About the study as a whole: Using TCR repertoire profiling, the study followed T-cell immune reconstitution in a quantitative way in children after TCRalphabeta/CD19-depleted allogeneic hematopoietic cell transplantation. The full study reports these points: Apparently early alphabetaT-cell count recovery about two months after transplant reportedly relied on only several hundred rapidly expanded clones derived from non-depleted graft cells. Hyperexpanded clone frequencies declined over subsequent months; after one year, T-cell counts and TCRbeta diversity were mostly attributed to newly produced T cells. In some patients, the high TCRbeta diversity seen at day 60 was put down to recipient T cells and intrathymic progenitors that had survived conditioning.

This clonotype was recorded many times. The antigen this receptor binds is unknown. There are no base qualities to consult, and no much larger clone falls within one base. Library preparation used PCR. Sequenced using an Illumina HiSeq 2500. TCR library preparation used molecular barcoding, with unique molecular identifiers applied to normalize quantification of the TCRbeta repertoire. The public reads were reprocessed in TCRdb via fastp at Q25 and MiXCR, keeping in-frame beta chains. A single entry per CDR3 protein holds the most common genes and DNA from its merged rows. In this sample the table shows 400,000 to 550,000 distinct CDR3 sequences, over 9.5% of which occur a single time. Around 2.2% of the sample is in the top ten clones. The intended sense of this specimen's treatment or condition label: allogeneic hematopoietic cell transplantation with graft depleted of TCRalphabeta T cells and CD19 B cells. Transplant recipients were children who received TCRalphabeta/CD19-depleted allogeneic hematopoietic cell grafts.

The source was PBMCs, collected before TCRalphabeta/CD19-depleted stem cell transplant. This clonotype originated in a child younger than 10 with inherited bone marrow failure, due to receive a stem cell transplant.

The DNA sequence follows: TGCAGTGCTAGAGTCCAGGGAGCGCTCGAGCAGTACTTC. This translates into CSARVQGALEQYF. This sequence uses TRBV20-1 and TRBJ2-7, with the D gene tentatively TRBD1 or TRBD2, based on 5 matching bases in each. Between the V and J ends, shortened by 1 base and 6 bases respectively, the junction contains 13 bases. The CDR3 spans 13 residues, from the cysteine through the phenylalanine. The kept DNA is CDR3 alone, 39 bases in frame from the first base. The germline V gene (reference sequence) yields DFQATT for CDR1 and SNEGSKA for CDR2.